Presented here are 30 T cell receptor beta chains from one specimen sequenced in a study of T cell responses to AZD1222 COVID-19 vaccine. Profiled with immunoSEQ multiplex PCR; TCRdb holds only in-frame clones, not every one. Among roughly 130,000 clones listed, 80% to 95% were seen once. The starting material was peripheral blood, obtained 28 days after the second AZD1222 dose. These receptors were taken from an adult who received the AZD1222 COVID-19 vaccine.

V gene TRBV7-9 combines with J gene TRBJ2-1; D remains unclear. The CDR3 spans 14 residues. The germline V gene has CDR1 SEHNR and CDR2 FQNEAQ (reference sequence). V shed 3 bases and J shed 4 bases, with 10 bases lying between them. The CDR3 nucleotides read TGTGCCAGCAGCTTGAAAGTCGCGTACAATGAGCAGTTCTTC. Translation gives CASSLKVAYNEQFF.

The CDR3 region is CASSLRRTLGTDTQYF. In nucleotides, the CDR3 is TGTGCCAGCAGTCTCAGAAGGACCCTCGGCACAGATACGCAGTATTTT. V usage is TRBV2 and J usage is TRBJ2-3; D uncertain. CDR1 and CDR2 from the germline V gene are SNHLY and FYNNEI. CDR3 length equals 16 residues. Deletions cut 5 bases from V and 1 base from J, with 16 bases between.

The genes are TRBV3-1 (or the pseudogene TRBV3-2) and TRBJ1-2, with 7 bases identical to TRBD1. This CDR3 comprises 16 residues. The V segment lost 3 bases and the J segment 5 bases; nucleotides outside the gene matches: 12. Per the germline V gene, CDR1 is LGHDT and CDR2 is YNNKEL (reference sequence). CDR3 DNA: TGTGCCAGCAGCCAGACAGGGAATGGACTAATATATGGCTACACCTTC. Translated, it gives CASSQTGNGLIYGYTF.

This chain connects TRBV7-8 to TRBJ1-5; a possible D gene is TRBD1 (6 bases). The length of the CDR3 is 15 residues. The germline gives CDR1 SGHVS, CDR2 FQNEAQ. Trimming pared 5 bases from V and 3 bases from J, leaving 14 bases between. The DNA of the CDR3 is TGTGCCAGCAGCCCCTTGACAGGAAACAATCAGCCCCAGCATTTT. Residues: CASSPLTGNNQPQHF.

The chain uses TRBV5-6 and TRBJ1-3; D is undetermined. Germline-derived CDR1 and CDR2 are SGHDT and YYEEEE. The CDR3 covers 16 residues. Trimming took off 1 base at V and 0 bases at J, with 11 bases between the two ends. CDR3 sequence: CASSLTTRASGNTIYF. DNA of the CDR3: TGTGCCAGCAGCTTGACCACCCGAGCCTCTGGAAACACCATATATTTT. The full variable domain, rest sourced from reference TRBV5-6 and TRBJ1-3, is DAGVTQSPTHLIKTRGQQVTLRCSPKSGHDTVSWYQQALGQGPQFIFQYYEEEERQRGNFPDRFSGHQFPNYSSELNVNALLLGDSALYLCASSLTTRASGNTIYFGEGSWLTVV.

The chain combines TRBV5-1 with TRBJ2-5, with a possible D match to TRBD1 (6 bases). This CDR3 is 16 amino acids long. Germline V lookup: CDR1 SGHRS, CDR2 YFSETQ. V lost 0 bases and J 2 bases, leaving 14 bases between the germline ends. In DNA, the CDR3 is TGCGCCAGCAGCTTGGGCATGACCGGGACACAAGAGACCCAGTACTTC. Residues: CASSLGMTGTQETQYF.

The rearrangement joins TRBV2 to TRBJ1-1, with D tentatively TRBD1 (6 bases). CDR1 SNHLY and CDR2 FYNNEI come from the germline V gene. This CDR3 is 14 amino acids long. Trimming removed 6 bases at V and 5 bases at J, with 16 bases between. CDR3 nucleotides: TGTGCCAGCAGCGAGGACAGACGGAGTACTGAAGCTTTCTTT. This translates into CASSEDRRSTEAFF.

This rearrangement joins TRBV19 to TRBJ1-6, with D uncertain. CDR1 and CDR2 from the germline V gene are LNHDA and SQIVND (reference sequence). The CDR3 is 14 amino acids. V lost 9 bases and J 5 bases, leaving 14 bases between the germline ends. CDR3 coding DNA: TGTGCCAGCAAAGACGAATGGGATAATTCACCCCTCCACTTT. Its protein is CASKDEWDNSPLHF.

The rearrangement links TRBV28 to TRBJ1-2, with D possibly matching TRBD1 (6 bases). Trimming stripped 6 bases from V and 1 base from J, with 21 bases between. The germline CDR1 and CDR2 sequences are MDHEN and SYDVKM. This CDR3 contains 17 residues. The DNA of the CDR3 is TGTGCCAGCAGCCCAAGAGGAGGGGGGGCTTATAACTATGGCTACACCTTC. Protein: CASSPRGGGAYNYGYTF.

J is TRBJ1-5 and V is TRBV5-6; 8 bases are shared with TRBD1. The CDR3 runs to 15 residues. The junction had 8 bases not matched to a gene; V was cut back by 3 bases and J by 6 bases. From germline, CDR1 is SGHDT and CDR2 YYEEEE. The CDR3 reads CASSSGQGLGQPQHF. The CDR3 bases are TGTGCCAGCAGCTCTGGACAGGGACTGGGTCAGCCCCAGCATTTT.

In this sample, this clone turned up once. This sequence joins TRBV7-3 and TRBJ2-1, with 11 bases that match TRBD2. The length of the CDR3 is 16 residues. Per the germline V gene, CDR1 is SGHTA and CDR2 is FQGTGA. Trimming removed 8 bases from V and 0 bases from J; junction bases left unmatched: 6. This chain's CDR3 is CASGTSGPYSYNEQFF. CDR3 in DNA: TGTGCCAGCGGGACTAGCGGACCTTACTCCTACAATGAGCAGTTCTTC.

This chain connects TRBV28 to TRBJ1-1; D call uncertain. CDR3 length: 11 residues. Trimming stripped 2 bases from V and 10 bases from J, with 8 bases between. Germline V gives CDR1 MDHEN, CDR2 SYDVKM. The DNA of the CDR3 is TGTGCCAGCAGTTTAATGAGAACAGCTTTCTTT. It translates to CASSLMRTAFF.

This clone was recorded once. The genes are TRBV10-3 and TRBJ2-2, with a possible D match to TRBD1 (6 bases). CDR1 and CDR2 from the germline V gene are ENHRY and SYGVKD. Trimming left V 4 bases short and J 5 bases short, with 14 bases between. This CDR3 comprises 15 residues. The CDR3 sequence is CAISAGHWGTGELFF. DNA for the CDR3: TGTGCCATCAGTGCGGGACATTGGGGGACCGGGGAGCTGTTTTTT.

The chain combines TRBV9 with TRBJ2-2, with 7 bases matching TRBD2. The CDR3 length is 15 residues. CDR1 and CDR2 (germline): SGDLS, YYNGEE. J gave up 1 base and V 2 bases, and 2 bases lay outside the gene matches. CDR3 DNA: TGTGCCAGCAGCGTGCTAGCGGAGAACACCGGGGAGCTGTTTTTT. This gives the protein CASSVLAENTGELFF.

Only one count was recorded for this clone. This chain connects TRBV12-1 to TRBJ1-2; the table's D call, TRBD1, was not checked against the DNA. TRBV12-1 is recorded as a pseudogene. The CDR3 contains 18 residues. CDR3 protein: CASSFAPTRTGLPYGYTF. In DNA form, the CDR3 reads TGTGCCAGCAGCTTTGCCCCAACCCGGACAGGGCTACCCTATGGCTACACCTTC.

The chain couples TRBV2 to TRBJ2-1; maybe TRBD1 (5 bases). The V end was cut by 1 base, the J end by 8 bases, with 9 bases between. The germline CDR1 and CDR2 sequences are SNHLY and FYNNEI. This CDR3 spans 13 amino acids. The CDR3 region has the DNA TGTGCCAGCAGTGAAGGAACAGGCCATGAGCAGTTCTTC. It encodes CASSEGTGHEQFF.

With respect to this clone: Other DNA sequences in this sample translate to the same CDR3. The V call is TRBV19, the J call TRBJ1-1; D remains ambiguous. The germline V gene has CDR1 LNHDA and CDR2 SQIVND (reference sequence). This CDR3 contains 13 residues. V lost 8 bases and J 0 bases, leaving 10 bases between the germline ends. The CDR3 reads CASSTTVNTEAFF. Written as DNA, the CDR3 is TGTGCCAGTTCAACGACGGTGAACACTGAAGCTTTCTTT.

This clone was counted between two and nine times. This sample also contains other DNA sequences that code for the same CDR3. V gene TRBV18 combines with J gene TRBJ1-1; no reliable D call. Germline V CDR1 and CDR2: KGHSH, LQKENI. V was shortened by 0 bases and J by 1 base, with 6 bases between the two germline ends. The CDR3 runs 14 residues. The CDR3 DNA reads TGTGCCAGCTCACCACCCGGCAGGAACACTGAAGCTTTCTTT. It encodes CASSPPGRNTEAFF.

The chain links TRBV6-5 to TRBJ2-7; 7 nucleotides align to TRBD1. V dropped 6 bases and J dropped 2; count of bases not matched to a gene: 7. CDR1 is MNHEY, CDR2 SVGAGI, per germline. The CDR3 has 14 residues. This CDR3 reads CASRGQLATYEQYF. The CDR3 DNA sequence: TGTGCCAGCAGGGGACAGCTTGCTACCTACGAGCAGTACTTC.

V is TRBV20-1 and J is TRBJ2-5; weak D call: TRBD1 (6 bases). Per the germline V gene, CDR1 is DFQATT and CDR2 is SNEGSKA (reference sequence). The CDR3 sequence is 11 residues long. Trimming cost V 8 bases and J 5 bases, with 12 bases left between them. The CDR3 region is CSRLRGETQYF. CDR3 nucleotide sequence: TGCAGTAGATTAAGGGGGGAGACCCAGTACTTC.

The chain uses TRBV10-3 and TRBJ1-3; 7 nucleotides agree with TRBD1. The V and J ends lost 11 bases and 0 bases, in that order; junction bases with no gene match: 7. Germline V CDR1 and CDR2: ENHRY, SYGVKD. The CDR3 spans 14 residues. CDR3 DNA: TGTGCCGGCAAGAGGGGGCTCTCTGGAAACACCATATATTTT. As protein: CAGKRGLSGNTIYF.

This rearrangement joins TRBV4-3 to TRBJ1-4; 7 bases align to TRBD1. J lost 7 bases, V lost 2 bases, and 7 bases had no gene match. The length of the CDR3 is 15 residues. Germline V gene sequence: CDR1 LGHNA, CDR2 YSLEER. This CDR3 is CASSQIRQGGEKLFF. The CDR3 region has the DNA TGCGCCAGCAGCCAAATTCGACAGGGTGGTGAAAAACTGTTTTTT.

This chain links TRBV23-1 with TRBJ2-7, with a possible D match to TRBD1 (6 bases). TRBV23-1 is sorted into the ORF group, with uncertain function. Trimming stripped 7 bases from V and 1 base from J, with 17 bases between. The CDR3 length is 15 residues. The chain's CDR3 is CASINTVRGSYEQYF. CDR3 coding DNA: TGCGCCAGCATTAATACGGTTAGGGGGTCCTACGAGCAGTACTTC.

This clone is medium-sized in the sample. The chain has TRBV5-1 and TRBJ2-7, with a possible D match to TRBD2 (7 bases). Trimming removed 5 bases from V and 6 bases from J, with 18 bases in between. This CDR3 has 14 amino acids. Germline CDR1 and CDR2: SGHRS and YFSETQ. This CDR3 is CASRGGGATREQYF. CDR3 bases: TGCGCCAGCAGGGGCGGGGGCGCGACACGCGAGCAGTACTTC.

The chain has TRBV4-1 and TRBJ1-3; the D is unclear. Germline CDR1 is MGHRA and CDR2 is YSYEKL. V was pared by 0 bases and J by 1 base, with 10 bases between. The CDR3 is made up of 16 amino acids. This CDR3 is CASSQDKGLSGNTIYF. The CDR3 nucleotides are TGCGCCAGCAGCCAAGACAAGGGCCTTTCTGGAAACACCATATATTTT.

J is TRBJ2-3 and V is TRBV7-2, with D unclear. Germline-derived CDR1 and CDR2 are SGHTA and FQGNSA. CDR3 length: 16 amino acids. V was trimmed by 1 base and J by 2 bases, leaving 13 bases between them. This CDR3 reads CASSLGPGETTDTQYF. The CDR3 DNA sequence: TGTGCCAGCAGCTTAGGCCCGGGCGAAACCACAGATACGCAGTATTTT.

As regards this clone: The same CDR3 arises from other DNA sequences in this sample as well. The chain recombines TRBV10-3 with TRBJ2-3; D call uncertain. Trimming took 2 bases from V and 1 from J, leaving 4 bases between them. Germline V gene data show CDR1 as ENHRY and CDR2 as SYGVKD. This CDR3 has 13 residues. The CDR3 nucleotides read TGTGCCATCAGTGAGAGAGGCACAGATACGCAGTATTTT. Amino acids: CAISERGTDTQYF.

CDR3 in amino acids: CASSRFPGSPEAFF. The CDR3 bases are TGTGCCAGCAGCCGATTTCCCGGGTCGCCAGAAGCTTTCTTT. The chain is built from TRBV6-5 and TRBJ1-1; no reliable D call. CDR3 length equals 14 residues. Trimming left V 6 bases short and J 8 bases short, with 19 bases between. Germline CDR1 reads MNHEY; CDR2 reads SVGAGI.

This clone showed up just once. The chain is built from TRBV25-1 and TRBJ1-6; tentatively, D is TRBD1 (5 bases). This CDR3 contains 13 residues. Per germline, CDR1 MGHDK and CDR2 SYGVNS. Between the trimmed V and J ends, which lost 10 bases and 8 bases, there was a span of 15 bases. This CDR3 reads CATHAGNYSPLHF. The CDR3 DNA is TGTGCCACCCATGCAGGGAACTATTCACCCCTCCACTTT.

On this clone: An end of the junction differs from the germline gene, which may be a read error. The chain links TRBV10-1 to TRBJ2-7; D possibly corresponds to TRBD1 (5 bases). Germline V lookup: CDR1 WNHNN, CDR2 SYGVQD (reference sequence). The CDR3 loop spans 11 amino acids. CDR3 residues: CASSGLPGRDF. CDR3 sequence (DNA): TGCGCCAGCAGTGGCCTCCCAGGGCGAGACTTC.